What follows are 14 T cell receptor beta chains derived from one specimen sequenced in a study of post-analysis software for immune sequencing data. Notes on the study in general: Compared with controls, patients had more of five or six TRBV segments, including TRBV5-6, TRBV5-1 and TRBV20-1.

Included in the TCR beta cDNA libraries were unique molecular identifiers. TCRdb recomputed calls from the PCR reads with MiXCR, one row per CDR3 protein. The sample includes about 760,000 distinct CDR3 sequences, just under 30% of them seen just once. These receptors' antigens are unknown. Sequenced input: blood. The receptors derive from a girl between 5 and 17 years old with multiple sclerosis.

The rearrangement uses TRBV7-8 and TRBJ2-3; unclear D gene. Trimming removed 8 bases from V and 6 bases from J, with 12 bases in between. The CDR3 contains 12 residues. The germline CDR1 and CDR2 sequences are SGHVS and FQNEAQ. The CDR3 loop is CASATSPDTQYF. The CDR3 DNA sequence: TGTGCCAGCGCCACCTCGCCCGATACGCAGTATTTT.

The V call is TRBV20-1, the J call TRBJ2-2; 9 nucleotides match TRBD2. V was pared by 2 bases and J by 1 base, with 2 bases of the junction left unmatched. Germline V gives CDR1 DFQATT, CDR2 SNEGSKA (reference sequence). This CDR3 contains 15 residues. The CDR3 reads CSARLAGMNTGELFF. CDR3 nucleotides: TGCAGTGCTAGACTAGCGGGGATGAACACCGGGGAGCTGTTTTTT.

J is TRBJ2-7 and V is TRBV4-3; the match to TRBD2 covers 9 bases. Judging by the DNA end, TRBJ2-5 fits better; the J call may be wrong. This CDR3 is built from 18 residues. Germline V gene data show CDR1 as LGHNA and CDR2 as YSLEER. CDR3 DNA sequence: TGCGCCAGCAGCCAAGTTGTAGCGGGAGACCCTCTAAAAGGGACCCAGTACTTC. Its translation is CASSQVVAGDPLKGTQYF.

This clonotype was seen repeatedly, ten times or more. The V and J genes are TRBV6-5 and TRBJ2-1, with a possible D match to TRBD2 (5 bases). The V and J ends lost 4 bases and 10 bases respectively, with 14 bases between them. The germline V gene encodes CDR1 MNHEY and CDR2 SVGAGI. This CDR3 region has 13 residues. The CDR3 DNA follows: TGTGCCAGCAGTTGGGCTGCATCGGGGGAGCAGTTCTTC. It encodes CASSWAASGEQFF.

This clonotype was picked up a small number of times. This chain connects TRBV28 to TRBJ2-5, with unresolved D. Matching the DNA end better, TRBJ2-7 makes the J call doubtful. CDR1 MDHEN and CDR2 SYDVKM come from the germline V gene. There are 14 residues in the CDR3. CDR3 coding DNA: TGTGCCAGCAGAACATGGGCCCGGACGGGCGAGCAGTACTTC. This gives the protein CASRTWARTGEQYF.

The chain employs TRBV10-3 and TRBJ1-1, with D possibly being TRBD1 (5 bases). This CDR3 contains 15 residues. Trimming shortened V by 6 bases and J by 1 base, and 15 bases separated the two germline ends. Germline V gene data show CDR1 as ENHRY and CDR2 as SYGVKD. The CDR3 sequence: CAISAAGLRNTEAFF. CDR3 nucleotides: TGTGCCATCAGCGCTGCGGGACTCCGGAACACTGAAGCTTTCTTT.

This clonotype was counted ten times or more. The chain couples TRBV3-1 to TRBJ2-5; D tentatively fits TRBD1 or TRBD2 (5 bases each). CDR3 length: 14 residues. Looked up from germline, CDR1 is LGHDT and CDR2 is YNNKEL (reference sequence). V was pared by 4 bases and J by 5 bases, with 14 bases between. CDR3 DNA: TGTGCCAGCAGCCCACCCCGACAGCGGGAGACCCAGTACTTC. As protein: CASSPPRQRETQYF.

The CDR3 region is CASSYPARRDGYTF. DNA for the CDR3: TGTGCCAGCAGTTACCCCGCTCGCAGGGATGGCTACACCTTC. The V and J genes are TRBV6-2 or TRBV6-3 and TRBJ1-2, with a tentative D call TRBD1 (5 bases). V was pared by 2 bases and J by 6 bases, with 13 bases between. Looked up from germline, CDR1 is MNHEY and CDR2 is SVGEGT. This CDR3 is built from 14 residues.

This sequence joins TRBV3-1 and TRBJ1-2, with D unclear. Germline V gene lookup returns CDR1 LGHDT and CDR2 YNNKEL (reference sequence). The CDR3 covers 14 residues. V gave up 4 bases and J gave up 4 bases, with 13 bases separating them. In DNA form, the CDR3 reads TGTGCCAGCAGCCTCCTCGAAGGGAGCTATGGCTACACCTTC. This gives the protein CASSLLEGSYGYTF.

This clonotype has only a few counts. The CDR3 is CASSQDLKGAKNIQYF. CDR3 DNA sequence: TGCGCCAGCAGCCAAGATCTAAAGGGGGCCAAAAACATTCAGTACTTC. The V gene is TRBV4-3, the J gene TRBJ2-4; D is perhaps TRBD1 (5 bases). Deletions cut 0 bases from V and 1 base from J, with 10 bases between. The CDR3 is 16 residues long. The germline gives CDR1 LGHNA, CDR2 YSLEER.

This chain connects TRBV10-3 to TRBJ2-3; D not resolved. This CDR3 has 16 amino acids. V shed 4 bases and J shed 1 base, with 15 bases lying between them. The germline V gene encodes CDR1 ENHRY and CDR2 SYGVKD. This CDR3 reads CAISAPAESRTDTQYF. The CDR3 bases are TGTGCCATCAGTGCCCCTGCGGAATCGCGCACAGATACGCAGTATTTT.

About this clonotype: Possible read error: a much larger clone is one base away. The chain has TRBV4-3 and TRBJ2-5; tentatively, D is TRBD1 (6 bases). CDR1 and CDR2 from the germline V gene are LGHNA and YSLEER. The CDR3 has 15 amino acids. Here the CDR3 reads CTSSQGGFIEETQYF. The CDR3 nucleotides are TGCACCAGCAGCCAAGGGGGTTTTATTGAAGAGACCCAGTACTTC.

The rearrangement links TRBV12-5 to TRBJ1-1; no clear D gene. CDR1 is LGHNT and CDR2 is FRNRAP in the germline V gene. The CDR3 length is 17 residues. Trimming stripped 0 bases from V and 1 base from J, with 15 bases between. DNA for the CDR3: TGTGCTAGTGGTTTGGTCTACGGGCTAGACAAGAACACTGAAGCTTTCTTT. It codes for CASGLVYGLDKNTEAFF.

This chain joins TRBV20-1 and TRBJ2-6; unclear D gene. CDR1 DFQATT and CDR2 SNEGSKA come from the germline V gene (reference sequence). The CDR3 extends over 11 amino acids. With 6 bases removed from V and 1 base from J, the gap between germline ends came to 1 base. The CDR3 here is CSASGANVLTF. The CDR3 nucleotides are TGCAGTGCGTCTGGGGCCAACGTCCTGACTTTC.